The 11 T cell receptor beta chains below come from one sample, sequenced in a study of T cell changes during pregnancy in multiple sclerosis. Some clones are missing from TCRdb's copy, which holds only in-frame ones; the method was immunoSEQ multiplex PCR. Counted here are tens of thousands of clones, 92% occurring once; the ten biggest clones make up 3.7%. The specimen comprised peripheral blood, sampled after pregnancy. The source is a female donor in good health, enrolled as a control in a pregnancy study.

The chain uses TRBV9 and TRBJ2-3, with 8 bases matching TRBD2. Trimming at V came to 0 bases and at J to 7 bases, leaving 7 bases not matched to a gene. The CDR3 is 15 amino acids. Germline-derived CDR1 and CDR2 are SGDLS and YYNGEE. CDR3: CASSVGGSGTNTQYF. CDR3 nucleotides: TGTGCCAGCAGCGTAGGAGGTAGCGGGACGAATACGCAGTATTTT.

The rearrangement links TRBV28 to TRBJ1-1, with 7 bases lining up with TRBD1. The trim removed 3 bases at V and 8 bases at J, leaving 3 bases unmatched. CDR3 length: 12 residues. Germline V gene data show CDR1 as MDHEN and CDR2 as SYDVKM. The DNA of the CDR3 is TGTGCCAGCAGTTTGCAGGGGGGAGAAGCTTTCTTT. Translation gives CASSLQGGEAFF.

In its sample, this clone was seen once. The V gene is TRBV28, the J gene TRBJ1-1, with D possibly being TRBD1 (5 bases). CDR1 is MDHEN, CDR2 SYDVKM, per germline. This CDR3 comprises 16 residues. With 5 bases removed from V and 5 bases from J, the gap between germline ends came to 21 bases. CDR3 loop: CASSHQGIEWSTEAFF. DNA of the CDR3: TGTGCCAGCAGTCACCAGGGTATCGAGTGGTCGACTGAAGCTTTCTTT. Full variable domain (rest looked up from reference TRBV28 and TRBJ1-1): DVKVTQSSRYLVKRTGEKVFLECVQDMDHENMFWYRQDPGLGLRLIYFSYDVKMKEKGDIPEGYSVSREKKERFSLILESASTNQTSMYLCASSHQGIEWSTEAFFGQGTRLTVV.

The chain employs TRBV28 and TRBJ1-4, with a possible D match to TRBD1 (6 bases). The germline V and J ends were trimmed by 11 bases and 4 bases, with 14 bases remaining between them. Germline CDR1 MDHEN, CDR2 SYDVKM. The CDR3 length is 13 residues. The CDR3 coding sequence is TGTGCCTCGTCGACAGGACGTAATGAAAAACTGTTTTTT. It specifies CASSTGRNEKLFF.

The rearrangement joins TRBV18 to TRBJ2-1; possible D gene TRBD2, 5 bases. V was trimmed by 3 bases and J by 7 bases, leaving 10 bases between them. This CDR3 region has 13 residues. CDR1 and CDR2 (germline): KGHSH, LQKENI. The CDR3 bases are TGTGCCAGCTCACCTGCCGGGGTTAATGAGCAGTTCTTC. Translated, it gives CASSPAGVNEQFF.

The chain recombines TRBV10-3 with TRBJ2-5; the D gene is possibly TRBD1 (5 bases). This CDR3 region has 13 residues. With 9 bases removed from V and 3 bases from J, the gap between germline ends came to 14 bases. The germline V gene encodes CDR1 ENHRY and CDR2 SYGVKD. The CDR3, as DNA: TGTGCCATAGAACAGGAAAGCAAAGAGACCCAGTACTTC. Protein sequence: CAIEQESKETQYF.

Here the CDR3 DNA reads TGCGCCAGCAGTTCAGGGGACAGGCCCGGGGAGCTGTTTTTT. Its protein is CASSSGDRPGELFF. V is TRBV5-1 and J is TRBJ2-2, with 8 bases identical to TRBD1. CDR1 is SGHRS, CDR2 YFSETQ, per germline. Losses at the gene ends were 5 bases for V and 6 bases for J; bases not matched to a gene: 6. The CDR3 is 14 residues long.

The chain links TRBV5-8 to TRBJ1-4; D unclear. The V end lost 1 base, the J end lost 7 bases, and 5 bases lay between the germline ends. Germline CDR1 SGHTS, CDR2 YDEGEE. CDR3 size: 12 residues. CDR3 in DNA: TGTGCCAGCAGCTTGTCTTTTGAAAAACTGTTTTTT. This gives the protein CASSLSFEKLFF.

This clone is deemed medium-sized. V gene TRBV6-4 combines with J gene TRBJ2-3; TRBD1 matches 7 bases. CDR1 is MRHNA, CDR2 SNTAGT, per germline. The CDR3 extends over 15 amino acids. Trimming cost V 0 bases and J 4 bases; bases outside gene matches: 4. CDR3 region: CASSDSETGADTQYF. DNA for the CDR3: TGTGCCAGCAGTGACTCGGAAACAGGGGCAGATACGCAGTATTTT.

Only one count was recorded for this clone. This chain links TRBV5-4 with TRBJ1-6, with 8 bases fitting TRBD1. Germline CDR1 reads SGHNT; CDR2 reads YYREEE (reference sequence). The CDR3 loop spans 16 amino acids. Trimming took 3 bases from V and 8 from J; bases not matched to a gene: 10. The CDR3 reads CASSSEGQGGDSPLHF. The DNA of the CDR3 is TGTGCCAGCAGCTCGGAAGGACAGGGAGGGGATTCACCCCTCCACTTT.

V usage is TRBV19 and J usage is TRBJ2-7; D possibly corresponds to TRBD1 (5 bases). This CDR3 contains 15 residues. With 3 bases removed from V and 0 bases from J, the gap between germline ends came to 12 bases. Per germline, CDR1 LNHDA and CDR2 SQIVND (reference sequence). The CDR3 DNA follows: TGTGCCAGTAGTATCTCCGACAGCTTCTCCTACGAGCAGTACTTC. Translating it yields CASSISDSFSYEQYF.